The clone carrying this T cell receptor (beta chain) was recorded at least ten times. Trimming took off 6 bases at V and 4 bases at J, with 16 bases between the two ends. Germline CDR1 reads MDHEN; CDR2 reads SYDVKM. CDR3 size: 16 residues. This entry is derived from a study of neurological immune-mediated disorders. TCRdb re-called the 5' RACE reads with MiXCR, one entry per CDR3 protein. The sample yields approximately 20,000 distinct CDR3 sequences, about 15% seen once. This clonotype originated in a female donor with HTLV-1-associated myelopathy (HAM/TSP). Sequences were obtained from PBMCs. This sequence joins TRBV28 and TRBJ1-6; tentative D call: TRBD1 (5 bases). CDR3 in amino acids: CASRRGRERYNSPLHF. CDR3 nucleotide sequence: TGTGCCAGCAGGCGGGGCAGGGAGAGATATAATTCACCCCTCCACTTT.